This passage covers 24 T cell receptor beta chains from one sample sequenced in a study of T cell repertoires in cytomegalovirus infection. TCRdb re-derived calls from the reads in MiXCR, one entry per CDR3 protein. In the table there are more than 150,000 distinct CDR3 sequences, approximately 19% of which are singletons. Sample: PBMCs. The source is a human donor in good health (CMV status not recorded). Some clones in this sample may be carry-over from other donors' samples.

This clonotype was counted at least ten times. This chain links TRBV7-9 with TRBJ1-2; 8 nucleotides match TRBD1. This CDR3 has 14 residues. Germline assignment: CDR1 SEHNR and CDR2 FQNEAQ (reference sequence). Germline trimming cut 3 bases from V and 2 bases from J; bases unmatched to any gene: 2. As DNA, the CDR3 is TGTGCCAGCAGCTTGGACAGGGACAACTATGGCTACACCTTC. Protein sequence: CASSLDRDNYGYTF. Variable domain in full (rest from reference TRBV7-9 and TRBJ1-2): DTGVSQNPRHKITKRGQNVTFRCDPISEHNRLYWYRQTLGQGPEFLTYFQNEAQLEKSRLLSDRFSAERPKGSFSTLEIQRTEQGDSAMYLCASSLDRDNYGYTFGSGTRLTVV.

The table lists this clonotype with many counts. This chain links TRBV12-3 or TRBV12-4 with TRBJ2-1; 12 nucleotides match TRBD2. Trimming took 5 bases from V and 10 from J; bases not matched to a gene: 12. This CDR3 has 16 amino acids. The CDR3 nucleotides read TGTGCCAGCAGTCCGCCCCGGGCTAGCGGGAGGGGGGAGCAGTTCTTC. Amino acid sequence: CASSPPRASGRGEQFF.

This chain connects TRBV19 to TRBJ2-6, with TRBD1 as a possible D gene (6 bases). This CDR3 is 15 amino acids long. V shed 6 bases and J shed 1 base, with 10 bases lying between them. Germline V gene lookup returns CDR1 LNHDA and CDR2 SQIVND (reference sequence). The CDR3 DNA reads TGTGCCAGTAGCCACCAGGGGTCTGGGGCCAACGTCCTGACTTTC. It encodes CASSHQGSGANVLTF.

The genes are TRBV7-2 and TRBJ2-5; TRBD1 or TRBD2 may be the D gene (5 bases each). Deletions cut 6 bases from V and 6 bases from J, with 14 bases between. Germline CDR1 and CDR2: SGHTA and FQGNSA. There are 13 residues in the CDR3. CDR3 amino acids: CASSSGTHKTQYF. The CDR3 DNA reads TGTGCCAGCAGTTCCGGGACCCACAAGACCCAGTACTTC. Filled out from reference TRBV7-2 and TRBJ2-5, the complete variable domain reads GAGVSQSPSNKVTEKGKDVELRCDPISGHTALYWYRQSLGQGLEFLIYFQGNSAPDKSGLPSDRFSAERTGGSVSTLTIQRTQQEDSAVYLCASSSGTHKTQYFGPGTRLLVL.

The gene calls are TRBV6-2 or TRBV6-3 and TRBJ2-2; tentatively, D is TRBD1 (6 bases). Germline V CDR1 and CDR2: MNHEY, SVGEGT. CDR3 size: 15 residues. Trimming took 6 bases from V and 0 from J, leaving 11 bases between them. The CDR3 DNA reads as TGTGCCAGCAGGACAGGTGGCACGAACACCGGGGAGCTGTTTTTT. Protein product: CASRTGGTNTGELFF.

This clonotype appeared a few times. The chain uses TRBV5-6 and TRBJ2-7; 15 bases map to TRBD2. V trimming: 2 bases; J trimming: 6 bases; junction bases outside the gene matches: 6. The CDR3 is 16 residues long. Germline V gene lookup returns CDR1 SGHDT and CDR2 YYEEEE. CDR3 in amino acids: CASSLRTSGRGGEQYF. In DNA, the CDR3 is TGTGCCAGCAGCTTACGGACTAGCGGGAGGGGGGGCGAGCAGTACTTC.

This sequence joins TRBV19 and TRBJ2-1, with a tentative D call TRBD2 (6 bases). Germline CDR1 LNHDA, CDR2 SQIVND (reference sequence). The CDR3 is 15 amino acids. V was shortened by 5 bases and J by 7 bases, with 18 bases between the two germline ends. Here the CDR3 DNA reads TGTGCCAGTAGTGTTTTGGCGGGAATAGGAAATGAGCAGTTCTTC. This sequence encodes CASSVLAGIGNEQFF.

This clonotype was seen repeatedly, ten times or more. The CDR3 region is CASSSSGRSGNEQFF. In DNA, the CDR3 is TGTGCCAGCAGCTCGAGCGGGAGGTCGGGCAATGAGCAGTTCTTC. The chain employs TRBV7-2 and TRBJ2-1; 9 bases map to TRBD2. This CDR3 is 15 amino acids long. Germline loops: CDR1 SGHTA, CDR2 FQGNSA. Unmatched junction bases numbered 7, after V lost 4 bases and J lost 6 bases.

This clonotype appeared a few times. The CDR3 reads CASSFTGAETQYF. Here the CDR3 DNA reads TGTGCCAGCAGTTTTACGGGGGCAGAGACCCAGTACTTC. This chain joins TRBV12-3 or TRBV12-4 and TRBJ2-5; perhaps D is TRBD1 or TRBD2 (6 bases each). The CDR3 has 13 amino acids. The ends were cut back, 3 bases at V and 4 bases at J, with 9 bases in the middle.

The chain combines TRBV20-1 with TRBJ2-5; TRBD2 might be the D (5 bases). Germline V gives CDR1 DFQATT, CDR2 SNEGSKA (reference sequence). The CDR3 has 13 residues. Trimming left V 6 bases short and J 5 bases short, with 16 bases between. The CDR3 region has the DNA TGCAGTGCCTGGGCCGGGGATCGCGAGACCCAGTACTTC. This translates into CSAWAGDRETQYF.

This clonotype was observed a handful of times. The rearrangement uses TRBV7-6 and TRBJ2-7; unclear D gene. The CDR3 has 13 residues. V lost 1 base, J lost 2 bases, and 6 bases lay in between. Per the germline V gene, CDR1 is SGHVS and CDR2 is FNYEAQ. The CDR3 nucleotides are TGTGCCAGCAGCTTAGTGGCAGCCTACGAGCAGTACTTC. As protein: CASSLVAAYEQYF.

Ten or more counts support this clonotype. The V and J genes are TRBV7-2 and TRBJ1-5; D is perhaps TRBD1 (6 bases). The V and J ends lost 5 bases and 3 bases respectively, with 17 bases between them. The CDR3 spans 16 residues. The V gene's germline CDR1 is SGHTA and CDR2 FQGNSA. The CDR3 bases are TGTGCCAGCAGCCAAGGGGGGGGGCAGAACAATCAGCCCCAGCATTTT. Protein product: CASSQGGGQNNQPQHF.

The V gene is TRBV29-1, the J gene TRBJ1-4, with D unresolved. Germline values: CDR1 SQVTM, CDR2 ANQGSEA. CDR3 length: 12 amino acids. With 6 bases removed from V and 7 bases from J, the gap between germline ends came to 12 bases. The CDR3 nucleotides are TGCAGCGTACGGAGTGGACCTGAAAAACTGTTTTTT. This sequence encodes CSVRSGPEKLFF.

This chain joins TRBV3-1 and TRBJ2-2; TRBD1 matches at 8 bases. Germline values: CDR1 LGHDT, CDR2 YNNKEL (reference sequence). The CDR3 sequence is 14 residues long. Trimming removed 1 base from V and 7 bases from J; junction bases left unmatched: 2. CDR3 in DNA: TGTGCCAGCAGCCAAGGGACAGGGTTCGGGGAGCTGTTTTTT. This encodes CASSQGTGFGELFF. The complete variable domain, with remaining parts taken from reference TRBV3-1 and TRBJ2-2, reads DTAVSQTPKYLVTQMGNDKSIKCEQNLGHDTMYWYKQDSKKFLKIMFSYNNKELIINETVPNRFSPKSPDKAHLNLHINSLELGDSAVYFCASSQGTGFGELFFGEGSRLTVL.

This clonotype has only a few counts. The chain uses TRBV28 and TRBJ1-2; 8 bases agree with TRBD1. The germline V gene encodes CDR1 MDHEN and CDR2 SYDVKM. V gave up 4 bases and J gave up 7 bases; unmatched junction bases: 8. The CDR3 contains 14 residues. CDR3 amino acids: CASSSKDRVRGYTF. The CDR3 region has the DNA TGTGCCAGCAGTTCGAAGGACAGGGTACGTGGCTACACCTTC.

The chain recombines TRBV3-1 with TRBJ2-2; TRBD1 agrees at 9 bases. The CDR3 sequence is 15 residues long. Unmatched junction bases numbered 7, after V lost 4 bases and J lost 7 bases. In germline, CDR1 is LGHDT, CDR2 YNNKEL (reference sequence). CDR3 protein: CASSRWDRDSGELFF. CDR3 coding DNA: TGTGCCAGCAGCCGTTGGGACAGGGATAGCGGGGAGCTGTTTTTT.

This clonotype has ten or more counts. This chain links TRBV6-1 with TRBJ1-2; D may be TRBD1 (5 bases). Germline lookup yields CDR1 MNHNS and CDR2 SASEGT. The CDR3 covers 13 residues. Trimming removed 7 bases from V and 4 bases from J, with 13 bases in between. In nucleotides, the CDR3 is TGTGCCAGCAATCCCAGGGCAGTCTATGGCTACACCTTC. Protein product: CASNPRAVYGYTF.

This clonotype has at least ten counts. The rearrangement joins TRBV28 to TRBJ2-1; D might be TRBD1 (6 bases). The length of the CDR3 is 15 residues. Between the trimmed V and J ends, which lost 6 bases and 5 bases, there was a span of 17 bases. Per germline, CDR1 MDHEN and CDR2 SYDVKM. The CDR3 DNA sequence: TGTGCCAGCAGCCACTTTAAAACAGGGCACAATGAGCAGTTCTTC. It is translated as CASSHFKTGHNEQFF.

A remark on this clonotype: One base away lies a much larger clone, so this may be a sequencing read error. The CDR3 DNA reads TGTTCCAGCAGCTTGGGGACAGAGCCGTACTATGGCTACACCTTC. It codes for CSSSLGTEPYYGYTF. The rearrangement joins TRBV7-2 to TRBJ1-2; 7 nucleotides agree with TRBD1. CDR1 and CDR2 from the germline V gene are SGHTA and FQGNSA. The CDR3 runs 15 residues.

This clonotype was seen ten or more times. This chain uses TRBV7-2 with TRBJ2-3; TRBD2 aligns across 10 bases. J gave up 2 bases and V 7 bases, and 12 bases lay outside the gene matches. CDR3 size: 17 residues. The V gene's germline CDR1 is SGHTA and CDR2 FQGNSA. The CDR3 here is CASIAVSGRAPTDTQYF. The CDR3 DNA sequence: TGTGCCAGCATAGCTGTAAGCGGGAGGGCCCCCACAGATACGCAGTATTTT.

This clonotype was observed a few times. The genes are TRBV6-4 and TRBJ2-2, with D tentatively TRBD1 (6 bases). V dropped 4 bases and J dropped 4 bases, with 10 bases sitting between them. Germline loops: CDR1 MRHNA, CDR2 SNTAGT. CDR3 size: 14 residues. The CDR3 is CASSASRGTGELFF. The CDR3 DNA reads TGTGCCAGCAGTGCTAGCAGGGGCACCGGGGAGCTGTTTTTT.

This clonotype was seen more than once but under ten times. The chain combines TRBV2 with TRBJ1-6, with D perhaps matching TRBD1 (5 bases). This CDR3 spans 13 amino acids. The germline V gene has CDR1 SNHLY and CDR2 FYNNEI. Trimming cost V 11 bases and J 9 bases, with 17 bases left between them. This CDR3 reads CAGRVTVASPLHF. CDR3 sequence (DNA): TGTGCCGGTCGAGTGACAGTTGCTTCACCCCTCCACTTT.

The CDR3 DNA sequence: TGTGCCAGCAGTTCTTATAACACTGAAGCTTTCTTT. Its translation: CASSSYNTEAFF. The rearrangement joins TRBV6-5 to TRBJ1-1; D remains unclear. Germline loops: CDR1 MNHEY, CDR2 SVGAGI. The CDR3 spans 12 residues. Between the trimmed V and J ends, which lost 4 bases and 2 bases, there was a span of 5 bases.

Only one count was recorded for this clonotype. Given a much more abundant clone one base away, this may be a read error. The chain carries TRBV7-9 and TRBJ2-1; D might be TRBD1 or TRBD2, each matching 6 bases. The CDR3 has 15 amino acids. Trimming pared 0 bases from V and 8 bases from J, leaving 14 bases between. CDR1 is SEHNR and CDR2 is FQNEAQ in the germline V gene (reference sequence). The DNA for the CDR3 is TGTGCCAGCAGCTTAGCGGAGGGGGAGGACGATGAGCAGTTCTTC. Its translation is CASSLAEGEDDEQFF.